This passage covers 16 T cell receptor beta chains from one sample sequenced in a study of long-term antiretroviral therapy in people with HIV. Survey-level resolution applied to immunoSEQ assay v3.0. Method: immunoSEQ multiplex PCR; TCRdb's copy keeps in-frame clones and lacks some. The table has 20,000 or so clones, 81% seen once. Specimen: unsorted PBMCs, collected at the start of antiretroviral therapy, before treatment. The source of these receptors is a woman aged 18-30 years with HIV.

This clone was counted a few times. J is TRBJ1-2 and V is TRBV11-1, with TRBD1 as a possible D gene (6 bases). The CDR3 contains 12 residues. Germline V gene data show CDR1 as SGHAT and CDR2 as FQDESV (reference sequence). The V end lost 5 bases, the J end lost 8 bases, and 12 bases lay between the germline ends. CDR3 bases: TGTGCCAGCAGCGAGGGGGGCGAAGGCTACACCTTC. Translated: CASSEGGEGYTF.

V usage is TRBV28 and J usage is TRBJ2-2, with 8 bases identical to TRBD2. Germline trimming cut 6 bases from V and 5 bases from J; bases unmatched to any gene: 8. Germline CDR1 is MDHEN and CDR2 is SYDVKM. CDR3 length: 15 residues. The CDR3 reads CASSRLAGWTGELFF. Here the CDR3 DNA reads TGTGCCAGCAGCCGATTAGCGGGGTGGACCGGGGAGCTGTTTTTT.

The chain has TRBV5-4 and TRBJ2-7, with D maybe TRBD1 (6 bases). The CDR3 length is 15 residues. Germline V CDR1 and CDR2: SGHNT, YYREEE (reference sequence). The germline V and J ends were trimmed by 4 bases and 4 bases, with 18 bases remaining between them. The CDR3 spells CASSLWDTRLYEQYF. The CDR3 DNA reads TGTGCCAGCAGCCTCTGGGACACGCGTTTATACGAGCAGTACTTC.

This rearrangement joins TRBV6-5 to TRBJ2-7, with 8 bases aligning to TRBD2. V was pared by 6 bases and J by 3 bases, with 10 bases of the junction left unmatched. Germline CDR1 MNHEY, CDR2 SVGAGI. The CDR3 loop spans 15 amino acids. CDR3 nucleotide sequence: TGTGCCAGCAGCCCCGGGGGGGGGTTAAGCTACGAGCAGTACTTC. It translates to CASSPGGGLSYEQYF.

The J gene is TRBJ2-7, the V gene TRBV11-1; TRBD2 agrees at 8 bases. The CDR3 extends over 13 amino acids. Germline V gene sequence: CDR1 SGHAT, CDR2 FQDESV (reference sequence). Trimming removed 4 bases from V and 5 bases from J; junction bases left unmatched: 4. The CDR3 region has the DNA TGTGCCAGCAGCTACGGGACTAGTGACGAGCAGTACTTC. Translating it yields CASSYGTSDEQYF.

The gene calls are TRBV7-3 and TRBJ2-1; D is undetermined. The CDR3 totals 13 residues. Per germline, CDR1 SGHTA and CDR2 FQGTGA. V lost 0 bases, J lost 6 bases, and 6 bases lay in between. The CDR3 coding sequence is TGTGCCAGCAGCTTAACGGGGTCCAATGAGCAGTTCTTC. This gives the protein CASSLTGSNEQFF.

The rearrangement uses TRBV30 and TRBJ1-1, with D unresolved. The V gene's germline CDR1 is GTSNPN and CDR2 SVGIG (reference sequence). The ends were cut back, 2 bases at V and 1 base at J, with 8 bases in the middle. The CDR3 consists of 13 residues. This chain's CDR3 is CAWSLGGNTEAFF. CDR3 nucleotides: TGTGCCTGGAGTCTAGGCGGGAACACTGAAGCTTTCTTT.

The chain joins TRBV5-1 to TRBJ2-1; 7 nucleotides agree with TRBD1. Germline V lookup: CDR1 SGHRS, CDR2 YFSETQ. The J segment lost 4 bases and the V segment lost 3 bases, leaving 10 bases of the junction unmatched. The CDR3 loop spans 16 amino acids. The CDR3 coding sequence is TGCGCCAGCAGCTGGTCTAGGACAGGCCTTTACAATGAGCAGTTCTTC. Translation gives CASSWSRTGLYNEQFF. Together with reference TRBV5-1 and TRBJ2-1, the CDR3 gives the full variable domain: KAGVTQTPRYLIKTRGQQVTLSCSPISGHRSVSWYQQTPGQGLQFLFEYFSETQRNKGNFPGRFSGRQFSNSRSEMNVSTLELGDSALYLCASSWSRTGLYNEQFFGPGTRLTVL.

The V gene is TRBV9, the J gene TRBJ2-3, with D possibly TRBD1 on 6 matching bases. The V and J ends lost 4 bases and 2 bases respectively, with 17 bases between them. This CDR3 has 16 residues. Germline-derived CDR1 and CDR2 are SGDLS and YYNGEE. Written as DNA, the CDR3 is TGTGCCAGCAGCCCATCAGGGGCCCGCATCACAGATACGCAGTATTTT. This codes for CASSPSGARITDTQYF.

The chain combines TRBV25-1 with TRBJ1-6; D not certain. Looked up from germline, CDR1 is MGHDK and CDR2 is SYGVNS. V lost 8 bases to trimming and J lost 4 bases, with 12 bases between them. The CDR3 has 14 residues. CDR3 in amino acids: CASSPLGYNSPLHF. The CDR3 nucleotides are TGTGCCAGCTCCCCCCTAGGGTATAATTCACCCCTCCACTTT.

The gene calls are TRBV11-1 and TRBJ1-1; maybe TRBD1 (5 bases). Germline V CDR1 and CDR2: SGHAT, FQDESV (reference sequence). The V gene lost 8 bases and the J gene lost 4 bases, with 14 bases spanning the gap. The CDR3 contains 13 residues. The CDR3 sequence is CASATRGATEAFF. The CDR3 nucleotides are TGTGCCAGCGCCACCCGTGGGGCCACTGAAGCTTTCTTT.

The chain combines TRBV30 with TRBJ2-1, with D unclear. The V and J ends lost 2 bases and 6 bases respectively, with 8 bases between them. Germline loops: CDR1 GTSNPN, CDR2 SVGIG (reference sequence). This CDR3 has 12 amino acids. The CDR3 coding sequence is TGTGCCTGGAGTTCCTTACGCAATGAGCAGTTCTTC. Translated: CAWSSLRNEQFF.

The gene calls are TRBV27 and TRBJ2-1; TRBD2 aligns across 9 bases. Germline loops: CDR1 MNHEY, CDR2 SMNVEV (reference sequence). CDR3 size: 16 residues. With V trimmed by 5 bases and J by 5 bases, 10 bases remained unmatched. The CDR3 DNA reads TGTGCCAGCAGTACCCTCGTTAGCGGGGGCCACAATGAGCAGTTCTTC. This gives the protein CASSTLVSGGHNEQFF.

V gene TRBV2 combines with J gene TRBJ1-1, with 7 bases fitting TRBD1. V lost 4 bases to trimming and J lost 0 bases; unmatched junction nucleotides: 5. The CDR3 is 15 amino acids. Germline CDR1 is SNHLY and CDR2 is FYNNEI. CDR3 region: CASSGGQTMNTEAFF. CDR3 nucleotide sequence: TGTGCCAGCAGTGGGGGACAGACCATGAACACTGAAGCTTTCTTT.

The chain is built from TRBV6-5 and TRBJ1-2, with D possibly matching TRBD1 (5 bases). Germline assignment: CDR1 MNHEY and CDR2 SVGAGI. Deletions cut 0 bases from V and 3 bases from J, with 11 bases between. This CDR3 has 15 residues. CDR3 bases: TGTGCCAGCAGTTACTCGGGTCCAGGGTACTATGGCTACACCTTC. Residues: CASSYSGPGYYGYTF.

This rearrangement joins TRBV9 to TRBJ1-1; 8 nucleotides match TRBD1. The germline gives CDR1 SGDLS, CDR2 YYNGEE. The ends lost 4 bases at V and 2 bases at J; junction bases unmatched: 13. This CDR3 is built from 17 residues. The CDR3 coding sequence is TGTGCCAGCAGCCCCCTACGGTCAACAGGGGGAAACACTGAAGCTTTCTTT. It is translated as CASSPLRSTGGNTEAFF.